The present TCR beta chain was sequenced within a study of identical twins. The germline V and J ends were trimmed by 7 bases and 4 bases, with 10 bases remaining between them. Germline CDR1 is SQVTM and CDR2 is ANQGSEA. The CDR3 length is 11 residues. The cDNA had a unique molecular identifier and a template-switch universal primer site. TCRdb reprocessed the 5' RACE reads with MiXCR, giving one entry per CDR3 protein. The sample consists of more than 400,000 distinct CDR3 sequences, roughly 15% of them appearing once. In this sample, this clonotype turned up a few times. A further study also used this sample, focusing on yellow fever vaccine responses in identical twins. That paper notes: After vaccination, twins' T cell response reportedly seemed partly convergent, partly personalized.

V is TRBV29-1 and J is TRBJ1-2; perhaps TRBD1 as D (5 bases). The sample comprised CD4+ T cells sorted from blood. This sequence originates from a woman between 18 and 29 years old in good health. The CDR3 is CSAGTIYGYTF. The CDR3 coding sequence is TGCAGCGCTGGGACTATCTATGGCTACACCTTC.